In its sample, the clone carrying this T cell receptor beta chain was seen once. This CDR3 spans 16 amino acids. The germline CDR1 and CDR2 sequences are SGHTA and FQGTGA. J gave up 1 base and V 5 bases, and 4 bases lay outside the gene matches. Method: immunoSEQ multiplex PCR; TCRdb's copy keeps in-frame clones and lacks some. The data hold 100,000 to 150,000 clones, with 91% observed a single time. The sample comes from a study of control samples from healthy donors and cancer patients. The sample consisted of blood. The V call is TRBV7-3, the J call TRBJ2-3; 12 nucleotides line up with TRBD2. The sequence derives from a man younger than 35 in good health. CDR3 nucleotides: TGTGCCAGCAGCCCGCGACTAGCGGGGGGCACAGATACGCAGTATTTT. As protein: CASSPRLAGGTDTQYF.